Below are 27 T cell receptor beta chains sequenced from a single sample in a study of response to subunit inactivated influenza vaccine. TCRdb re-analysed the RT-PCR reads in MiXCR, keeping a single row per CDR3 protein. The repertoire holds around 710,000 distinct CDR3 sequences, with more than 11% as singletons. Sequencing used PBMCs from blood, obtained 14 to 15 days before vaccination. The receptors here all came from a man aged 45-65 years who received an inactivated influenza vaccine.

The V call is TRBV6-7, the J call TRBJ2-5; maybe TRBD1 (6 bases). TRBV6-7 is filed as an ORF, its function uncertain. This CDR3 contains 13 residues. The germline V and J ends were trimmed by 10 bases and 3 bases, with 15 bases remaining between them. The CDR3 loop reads CANPTWTEETQYF. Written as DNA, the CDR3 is TGTGCCAACCCGACCTGGACAGAAGAGACCCAGTACTTC.

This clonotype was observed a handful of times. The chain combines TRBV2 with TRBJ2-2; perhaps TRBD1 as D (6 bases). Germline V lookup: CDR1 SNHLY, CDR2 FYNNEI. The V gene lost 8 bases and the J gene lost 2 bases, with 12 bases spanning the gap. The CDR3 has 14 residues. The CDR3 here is CASLRDINTGELFF. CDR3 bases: TGTGCCAGCCTCCGGGACATTAACACCGGGGAGCTGTTTTTT. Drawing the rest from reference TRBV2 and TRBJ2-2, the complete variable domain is EPEVTQTPSHQVTQMGQEVILRCVPISNHLYFYWYRQILGQKVEFLVSFYNNEISEKSEIFDDQFSVERPDGSNFTLKIRSTKLEDSAMYFCASLRDINTGELFFGEGSRLTVL.

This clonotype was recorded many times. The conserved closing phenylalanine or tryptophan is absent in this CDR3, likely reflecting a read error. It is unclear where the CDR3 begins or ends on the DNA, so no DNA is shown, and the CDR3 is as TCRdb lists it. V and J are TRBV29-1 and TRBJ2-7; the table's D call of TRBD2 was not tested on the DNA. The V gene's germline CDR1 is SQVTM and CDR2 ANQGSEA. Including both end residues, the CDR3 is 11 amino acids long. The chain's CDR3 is CSVEMQTLLGS.

The CDR3 nucleotides read TGTGCCAGCTCCGCTAGCGGTAATGAGCAGTTCTTC. Translation: CASSASGNEQFF. V is TRBV18 and J is TRBJ2-1; the match to TRBD2 covers 7 bases. The V and J ends lost 6 bases and 7 bases, in that order; junction bases with no gene match: 3. The CDR3 totals 12 residues. Germline V lookup: CDR1 KGHSH, CDR2 LQKENI.

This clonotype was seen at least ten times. The CDR3 sequence: CASSLGVRLADTYEQYF. Written as DNA, the CDR3 is TGCGCCAGCAGCTTGGGAGTACGGCTAGCTGATACCTACGAGCAGTACTTC. V is TRBV5-1 and J is TRBJ2-7; a possible D gene is TRBD2 (5 bases). CDR3 length equals 17 residues. The germline V gene encodes CDR1 SGHRS and CDR2 YFSETQ. V lost 0 bases, J lost 2 bases, and 18 bases lay in between.

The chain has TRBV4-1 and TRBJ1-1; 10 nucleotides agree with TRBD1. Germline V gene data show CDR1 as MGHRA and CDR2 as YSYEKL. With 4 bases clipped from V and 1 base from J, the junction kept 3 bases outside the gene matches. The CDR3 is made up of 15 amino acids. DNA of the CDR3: TGCGCCAGCAGCCGGTGGGACAGGGGGAACACTGAAGCTTTCTTT. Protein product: CASSRWDRGNTEAFF.

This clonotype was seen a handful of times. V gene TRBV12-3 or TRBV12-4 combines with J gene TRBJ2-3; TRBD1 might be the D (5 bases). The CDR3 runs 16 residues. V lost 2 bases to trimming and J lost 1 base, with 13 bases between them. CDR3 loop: CASSLRVGAGTDTQYF. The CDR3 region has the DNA TGTGCCAGCAGTTTACGGGTAGGGGCCGGCACAGATACGCAGTATTTT.

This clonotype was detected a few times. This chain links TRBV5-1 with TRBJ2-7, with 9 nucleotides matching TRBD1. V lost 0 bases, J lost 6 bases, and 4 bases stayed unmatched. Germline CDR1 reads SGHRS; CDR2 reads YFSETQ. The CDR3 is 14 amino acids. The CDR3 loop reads CASSLGQGEIEQYF. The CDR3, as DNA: TGCGCCAGCAGCTTGGGACAGGGGGAGATCGAGCAGTACTTC.

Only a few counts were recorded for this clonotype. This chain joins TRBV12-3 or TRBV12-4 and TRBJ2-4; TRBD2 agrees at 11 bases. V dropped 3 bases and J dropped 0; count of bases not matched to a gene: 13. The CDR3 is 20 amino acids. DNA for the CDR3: TGTGCCAGCAGTTTCCCGAGGGGGCTAGCGGGGGGCATAGCCAAAAACATTCAGTACTTC. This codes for CASSFPRGLAGGIAKNIQYF.

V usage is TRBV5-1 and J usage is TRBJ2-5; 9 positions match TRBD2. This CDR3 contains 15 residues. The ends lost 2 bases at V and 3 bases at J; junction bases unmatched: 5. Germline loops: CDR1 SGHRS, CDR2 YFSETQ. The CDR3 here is CASSFKAGGEETQYF. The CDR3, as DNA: TGCGCCAGCAGCTTTAAAGCGGGAGGTGAAGAGACCCAGTACTTC.

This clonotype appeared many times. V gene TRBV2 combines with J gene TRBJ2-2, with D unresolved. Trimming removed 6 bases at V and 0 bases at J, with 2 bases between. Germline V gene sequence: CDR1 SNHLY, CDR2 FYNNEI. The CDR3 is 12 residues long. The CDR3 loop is CASRSNTGELFF. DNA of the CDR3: TGTGCCAGCAGGTCGAACACCGGGGAGCTGTTTTTT.

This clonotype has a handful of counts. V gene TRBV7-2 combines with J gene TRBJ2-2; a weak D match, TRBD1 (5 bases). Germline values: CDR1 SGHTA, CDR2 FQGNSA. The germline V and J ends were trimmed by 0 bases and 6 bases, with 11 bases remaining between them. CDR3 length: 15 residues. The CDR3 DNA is TGTGCCAGCAGCTTAGCGTTCAGGGTCGCCGGGGAGCTGTTTTTT. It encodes CASSLAFRVAGELFF.

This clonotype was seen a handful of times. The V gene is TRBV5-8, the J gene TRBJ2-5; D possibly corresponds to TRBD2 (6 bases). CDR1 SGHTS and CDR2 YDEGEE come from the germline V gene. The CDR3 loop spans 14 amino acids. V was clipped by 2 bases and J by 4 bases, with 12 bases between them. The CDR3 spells CASSFTSRRETQYF. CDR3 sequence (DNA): TGTGCCAGCAGCTTTACTAGCCGGAGAGAGACCCAGTACTTC.

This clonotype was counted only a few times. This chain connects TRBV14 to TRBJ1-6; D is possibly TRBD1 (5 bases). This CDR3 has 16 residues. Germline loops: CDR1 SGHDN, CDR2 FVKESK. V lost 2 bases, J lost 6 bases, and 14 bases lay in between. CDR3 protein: CASSQRFQGGNSPLHF. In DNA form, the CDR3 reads TGTGCCAGCAGCCAAAGGTTCCAGGGAGGTAATTCACCCCTCCACTTT.

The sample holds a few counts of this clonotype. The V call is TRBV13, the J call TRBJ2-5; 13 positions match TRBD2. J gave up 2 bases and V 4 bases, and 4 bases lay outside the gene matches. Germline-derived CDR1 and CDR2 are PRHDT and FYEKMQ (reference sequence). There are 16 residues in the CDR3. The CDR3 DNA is TGTGCCAGCAGCTACAGGACTAGCGGGAGACAAGAGACCCAGTACTTC. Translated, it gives CASSYRTSGRQETQYF. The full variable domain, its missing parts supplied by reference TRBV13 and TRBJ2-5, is AAGVIQSPRHLIKEKRETATLKCYPIPRHDTVYWYQQGPGQDPQFLISFYEKMQSDKGSIPDRFSAQQFSDYHSELNMSSLELGDSALYFCASSYRTSGRQETQYFGPGTRLLVL.

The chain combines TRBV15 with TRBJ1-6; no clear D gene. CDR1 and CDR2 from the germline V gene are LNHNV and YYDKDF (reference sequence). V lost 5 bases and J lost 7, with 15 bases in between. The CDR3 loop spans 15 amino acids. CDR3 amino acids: CATSPDRNLNSPLHF. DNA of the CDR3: TGTGCCACCAGCCCAGACCGGAACCTAAATTCACCCCTCCACTTT.

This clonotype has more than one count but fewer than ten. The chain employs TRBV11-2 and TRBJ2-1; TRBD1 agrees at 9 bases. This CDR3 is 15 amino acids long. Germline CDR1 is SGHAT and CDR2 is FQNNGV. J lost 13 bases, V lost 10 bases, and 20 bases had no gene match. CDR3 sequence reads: CATTEGPGQGVFQFF. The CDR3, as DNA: TGTGCCACCACCGAGGGGCCGGGACAGGGAGTTTTTCAGTTCTTC.

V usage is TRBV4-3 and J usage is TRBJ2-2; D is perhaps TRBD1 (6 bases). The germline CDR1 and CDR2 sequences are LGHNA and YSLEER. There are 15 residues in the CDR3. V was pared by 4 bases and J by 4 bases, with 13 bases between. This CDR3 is CASSRYRQVTGELFF. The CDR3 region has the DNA TGCGCCAGCAGCCGATACAGACAGGTCACCGGGGAGCTGTTTTTT.

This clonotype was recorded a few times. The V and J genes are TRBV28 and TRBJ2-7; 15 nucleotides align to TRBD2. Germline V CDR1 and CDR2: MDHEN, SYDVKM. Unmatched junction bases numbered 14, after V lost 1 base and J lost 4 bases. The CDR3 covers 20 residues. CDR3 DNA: TGTGCCAGCAGTTTATCGGGACTAGCGGGGGGACCACACGGGATTTACGAGCAGTACTTC. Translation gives CASSLSGLAGGPHGIYEQYF.

CDR3 nucleotides: TGCAGCGTTGGTCGGATCGGAGATACGCAGTATTTT. Its protein is CSVGRIGDTQYF. The chain joins TRBV29-1 to TRBJ2-3; no clear D. V lost 4 bases and J 5 bases, leaving 10 bases between the germline ends. CDR3 length: 12 amino acids. Germline CDR1 and CDR2: SQVTM and ANQGSEA.

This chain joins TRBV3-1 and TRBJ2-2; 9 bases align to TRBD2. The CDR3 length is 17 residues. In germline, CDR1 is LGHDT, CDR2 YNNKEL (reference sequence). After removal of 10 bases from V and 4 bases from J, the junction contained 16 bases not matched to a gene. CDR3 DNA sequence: TGTGCCATCTGCCCCTCCGGGATAGCGGGAGCCACCGGGGAGCTGTTTTTT. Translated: CAICPSGIAGATGELFF.

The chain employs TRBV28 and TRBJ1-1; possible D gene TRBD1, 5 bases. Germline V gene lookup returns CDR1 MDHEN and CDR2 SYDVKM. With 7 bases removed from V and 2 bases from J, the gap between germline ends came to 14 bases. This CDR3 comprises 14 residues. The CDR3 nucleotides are TGTGCCAGCATATCGTCGGGGCTTAACACTGAAGCTTTCTTT. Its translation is CASISSGLNTEAFF.

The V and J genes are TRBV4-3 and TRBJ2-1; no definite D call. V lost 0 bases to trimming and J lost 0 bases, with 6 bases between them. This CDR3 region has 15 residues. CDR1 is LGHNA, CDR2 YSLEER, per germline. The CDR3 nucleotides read TGCGCCAGCAGCCAAGAACTAAGCTCCTACAATGAGCAGTTCTTC. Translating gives CASSQELSSYNEQFF.

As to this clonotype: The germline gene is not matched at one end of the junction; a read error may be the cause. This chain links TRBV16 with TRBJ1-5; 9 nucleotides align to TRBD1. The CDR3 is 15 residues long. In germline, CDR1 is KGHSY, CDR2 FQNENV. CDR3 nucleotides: TGTGTCAGCAGCCAATCGGGACAGGGCGGACAGCCCCAGCATTTT. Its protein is CVSSQSGQGGQPQHF.

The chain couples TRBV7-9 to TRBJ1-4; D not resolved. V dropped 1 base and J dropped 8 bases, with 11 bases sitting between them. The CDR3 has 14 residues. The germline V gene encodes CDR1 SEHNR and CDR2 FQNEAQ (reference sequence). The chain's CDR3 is CASSLGAGGEKLFF. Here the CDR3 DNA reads TGTGCCAGCAGCTTAGGCGCGGGAGGAGAAAAACTGTTTTTT.

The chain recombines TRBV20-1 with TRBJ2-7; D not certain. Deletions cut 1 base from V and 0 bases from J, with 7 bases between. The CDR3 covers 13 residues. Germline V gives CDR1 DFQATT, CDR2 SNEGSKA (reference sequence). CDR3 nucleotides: TGCAGTGCTAGAGGTACGAGCTCCTACGAGCAGTACTTC. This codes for CSARGTSSYEQYF.

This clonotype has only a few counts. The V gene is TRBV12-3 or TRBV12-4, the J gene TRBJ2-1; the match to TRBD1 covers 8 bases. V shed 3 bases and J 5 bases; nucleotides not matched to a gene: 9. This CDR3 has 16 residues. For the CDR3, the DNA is TGTGCCAGCAGTTTGGAGACAGGGGCGGGTGACAATGAGCAGTTCTTC. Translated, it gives CASSLETGAGDNEQFF.